This TCR beta chain is from a study of blood T cell repertoires in COVID-19. Study overall: Sites in the United States, Italy and Spain provided acute and convalescent COVID-19 samples.

In germline, CDR1 is MNHEY, CDR2 SMNVEV (reference sequence). CDR3 size: 14 residues. Trimming left V 3 bases short and J 0 bases short, with 8 bases between. Methods used by the authors: Quantification of nucleated cells was approximated via reference gene primer amplification. Profiled with immunoSEQ multiplex PCR; TCRdb holds only in-frame clones, not every one. V, J and clone size were drawn from that table, and D and trimming were deduced from the DNA. The table has a few hundred thousand clones, approximately 90% seen once. Cohort 3 recovered donors had two negative PCRs, clearance, or symptom resolution.

This sequence joins TRBV27 and TRBJ1-1; the D is unclear. Input material: PBMCs or T cells enriched from blood (not recorded which). The clonotype originates from a woman aged 60 to 75 who had recovered from COVID-19. The CDR3 region is CASSLRRVNTEAFF. The CDR3 DNA is TGTGCCAGCAGTTTGAGGCGGGTGAACACTGAAGCTTTCTTT.